This T cell receptor (beta chain) was profiled in a study of a mutant IDH1 vaccine in newly diagnosed glioma. About the research overall: Administration of eight vaccinations to patients took place in weeks 1, 3, 5, 7, 11, 15, 19, 23. Vaccines began 4-6 weeks after radiotherapy alone, or with temozolomide cycles.

The V segment lost 7 bases and the J segment 1 base; nucleotides outside the gene matches: 6. Germline V gene data show CDR1 as MDHEN and CDR2 as SYDVKM. CDR3 length: 14 residues. Sequencing was performed with immunoSEQ multiplex PCR; in TCRdb, only in-frame clones are kept and a portion is missing. The table records under 55,000 clones, 75% to 95% of them present only once. Time point defined: week 11, during vaccination. A 20-mer mutant IDH1 peptide at 300 ug was injected subcutaneously with topical imiquimod. With respect to this clone: The antigen remains unidentified.

V gene TRBV28 combines with J gene TRBJ2-5, with 7 bases fitting TRBD2. This sample comprised PBMCs, obtained from a glioma patient whose treatment included an IDH1 peptide vaccine. The origin of this receptor is a man aged 45-65 years with glioma. This CDR3 is CASMWRGSQETQYF. The CDR3 DNA reads as TGTGCCAGCATGTGGCGGGGGAGCCAAGAGACCCAGTACTTC.